Below are 26 T cell receptor beta chains sequenced from a single sample in a study of T cell repertoires in cytomegalovirus infection. TCRdb redid the calling of the reads with MiXCR, one entry per CDR3 protein. The sample carries about 740,000 distinct CDR3 sequences, less than 40% recorded once. The sequencing input was PBMCs. The source of these receptors is a human donor in good health (CMV status not recorded). Some clones in this sample may be carry-over from other donors' samples.

CDR3 in amino acids: CSSTRQGVNYGYTF. CDR3 bases: TGCAGTTCGACCAGACAGGGGGTAAACTATGGCTACACCTTC. The gene calls are TRBV20-1 and TRBJ1-2; 9 nucleotides line up with TRBD1. With 8 bases clipped from V and 2 bases from J, the junction kept 9 bases outside the gene matches. The length of the CDR3 is 14 residues. CDR1 is DFQATT, CDR2 SNEGSKA, per germline (reference sequence).

The rearrangement joins TRBV29-1 to TRBJ2-1; D perhaps matches TRBD2 (6 bases). Germline-derived CDR1 and CDR2 are SQVTM and ANQGSEA. There are 15 residues in the CDR3. Trimming shortened V by 0 bases and J by 7 bases, and 16 bases separated the two germline ends. CDR3 DNA: TGCAGCGTTGAAGAAGCGGAGGGACGGAGGAATGAGCAGTTCTTC. Encoded protein: CSVEEAEGRRNEQFF.

This clonotype has a count of ten or more. The germline gene is not matched at one end of the junction; a read error may be the cause. This chain joins TRBV7-2 and TRBJ2-2, with a weak D call TRBD1 (5 bases). Looked up from germline, CDR1 is SGHTA and CDR2 is FQGNSA. This CDR3 is 15 amino acids long. For the CDR3, the DNA is TGTGCTAGCAGCTTAAGGCAGGGTGGCACCGGGGAGCTGTTTTTT. Translating it yields CASSLRQGGTGELFF.

This clonotype has a handful of counts. The chain couples TRBV6-1 to TRBJ1-1, with TRBD1 matching 9 bases. V was pared by 2 bases and J by 10 bases, with 14 bases of the junction left unmatched. The CDR3 spans 16 residues. Germline values: CDR1 MNHNS, CDR2 SASEGT. In DNA, the CDR3 is TGTGCCAGCAGTGAATCGGGACAGGGCAAGAGGGCACGAGCTTTCTTT. This sequence encodes CASSESGQGKRARAFF.

The chain is built from TRBV7-6 and TRBJ2-7; D may match TRBD1 or TRBD2 (5 bases each). The V end lost 5 bases, the J end lost 3 bases, and 17 bases lay between the germline ends. The CDR3 covers 15 residues. CDR1 is SGHVS, CDR2 FNYEAQ, per germline. Here the CDR3 DNA reads TGTGCCAGCAGCCCCGACGGGGCAGCTCACTACGAGCAGTACTTC. It translates to CASSPDGAAHYEQYF.

This chain uses TRBV29-1 with TRBJ2-1; the D gene is possibly TRBD2 (5 bases). Trimming took 3 bases from V and 8 from J, leaving 17 bases between them. Germline V gives CDR1 SQVTM, CDR2 ANQGSEA. There are 14 residues in the CDR3. The chain's CDR3 is CSVEAWERRDEQFF. As DNA, the CDR3 is TGCAGCGTTGAGGCGTGGGAGAGACGAGATGAGCAGTTCTTC.

The genes are TRBV28 and TRBJ2-3; the D gene is possibly TRBD2 (6 bases). CDR1 and CDR2 (germline): MDHEN, SYDVKM. There are 15 residues in the CDR3. The V gene lost 7 bases and the J gene lost 0 bases, with 14 bases spanning the gap. DNA for the CDR3: TGTGCCAGCAACCTCTCGGGAGCTAGCACAGATACGCAGTATTTT. It yields the protein CASNLSGASTDTQYF.

With regard to this clonotype: The CDR3 end shows no conserved phenylalanine or tryptophan, and so a read error is likely. The genes are TRBV5-1 and TRBJ1-1; no clear D gene. Trimming took off 4 bases at V and 0 bases at J, with 7 bases between the two ends. The CDR3 contains 13 residues. CDR1 is SGHRS and CDR2 is YFSETQ in the germline V gene. Here the CDR3 reads CASSPDMNTEAFL. CDR3 nucleotides: TGCGCCAGCAGCCCCGATATGAACACTGAAGCTTTCCTT.

This clonotype was detected only once. The conserved closing phenylalanine or tryptophan is absent in this CDR3, likely reflecting a read error. The limits of the CDR3 on the DNA are not certain, so only TCRdb's listed CDR3 is given. The V and J genes are TRBV28 and TRBJ1-6; the table's D call TRBD1 went unverified against the DNA. The length of the CDR3 is 14 amino acids, counting both ends. The germline V gene encodes CDR1 MDHEN and CDR2 SYDVKM. The CDR3 sequence: CASAKGQTNSPRHC.

In this sample, this clonotype turned up a few times. The J gene is TRBJ1-2, the V gene TRBV6-1; D is perhaps TRBD1 (6 bases). Between the trimmed V and J ends, which lost 7 bases and 4 bases, there was a span of 16 bases. Germline V gene lookup returns CDR1 MNHNS and CDR2 SASEGT. The CDR3 sequence is 14 residues long. CDR3 residues: CASTLDSSIYGYTF. In DNA, the CDR3 is TGTGCCAGCACCTTGGACAGCAGTATCTATGGCTACACCTTC.

In its sample, this clonotype was seen a few times. The chain employs TRBV19 and TRBJ2-2; D not certain. The germline CDR1 and CDR2 sequences are LNHDA and SQIVND (reference sequence). The V gene lost 0 bases and the J gene lost 8 bases, with 10 bases spanning the gap. The CDR3 covers 14 residues. The CDR3, as DNA: TGTGCCAGTAGTATAGACGCCTCCAGGGGGGAGCTGTTTTTT. It is translated as CASSIDASRGELFF.

This clonotype showed up just a few times. The rearrangement uses TRBV7-6 and TRBJ2-1; D possibly corresponds to TRBD1 (6 bases). V was cut by 4 bases and J by 3 bases, with 16 bases left in between. The CDR3 is 16 amino acids. Germline assignment: CDR1 SGHVS and CDR2 FNYEAQ. The CDR3 loop reads CASSYLAGAGYNEQFF. The CDR3 DNA follows: TGTGCCAGCAGCTACCTAGCAGGGGCCGGCTACAATGAGCAGTTCTTC.

This clonotype was seen only a few times. The chain links TRBV4-1 to TRBJ2-3; no clear D. The CDR3 runs 14 residues. Trimming took 1 base from V and 0 from J, leaving 5 bases between them. CDR1 is MGHRA, CDR2 YSYEKL, per germline. The CDR3 spells CASSQVPSTDTQYF. The DNA of the CDR3 is TGCGCCAGCAGCCAAGTTCCCAGCACAGATACGCAGTATTTT.

V gene TRBV7-3 combines with J gene TRBJ1-2; TRBD1 is a possible D gene (5 bases). Germline loops: CDR1 SGHTA, CDR2 FQGTGA. V lost 5 bases to trimming and J lost 5 bases, with 27 bases between them. CDR3 size: 18 residues. The CDR3 region is CASSPRGGTTSSLYGYTF. CDR3 DNA sequence: TGTGCCAGCAGCCCCCGGGGAGGGACGACATCCTCCTTATATGGCTACACCTTC.

V and J are TRBV29-1 and TRBJ1-2, with D possibly being TRBD1 (5 bases). CDR3 length equals 13 residues. V lost 4 bases to trimming and J lost 7 bases, with 16 bases between them. From germline, CDR1 is SQVTM and CDR2 ANQGSEA. CDR3 bases: TGCAGCGTTGTCATCGGGACTAAGGGTGGCTACACCTTC. This translates into CSVVIGTKGGYTF.

The chain couples TRBV19 to TRBJ1-1; D ambiguous. V shed 1 base and J shed 5 bases, with 8 bases lying between them. The germline V gene has CDR1 LNHDA and CDR2 SQIVND (reference sequence). The CDR3 is 13 amino acids. As DNA, the CDR3 is TGTGCCAGTAGTATAGTTTGGACGACTGAAGCTTTCTTT. Encoded protein: CASSIVWTTEAFF.

This clonotype has just a few counts. The CDR3 region is CASRSGSGGSDTQYF. As DNA, the CDR3 is TGTGCCAGCAGGAGCGGGAGCGGCGGATCAGATACGCAGTATTTT. The J gene is TRBJ2-3, the V gene TRBV6-6; 8 bases are shared with TRBD2. Trimming cost V 6 bases and J 4 bases; bases outside gene matches: 9. Per the germline V gene, CDR1 is MNHNY and CDR2 is SVGAGI (reference sequence). The CDR3 covers 15 residues.

This chain joins TRBV27 and TRBJ2-7, with 7 bases matching TRBD2. This CDR3 is 12 amino acids long. The V segment lost 5 bases and the J segment 5 bases; nucleotides outside the gene matches: 3. Germline-derived CDR1 and CDR2 are MNHEY and SMNVEV (reference sequence). The CDR3, as DNA: TGTGCCAGCAGTCCCAGCGGGGACGAGCAGTACTTC. Translated, it gives CASSPSGDEQYF.

A note on this clonotype: Because it lacks the conserved phenylalanine or tryptophan at the end, this CDR3 is likely a read error. The CDR3 coding sequence is TGCGCCAGCAATTCAATCGGGTCCAATGAGCAGTTCTAC. Residues: CASNSIGSNEQFY. This chain links TRBV5-1 with TRBJ2-1; unclear D gene. The V gene lost 6 bases and the J gene lost 6 bases, with 13 bases spanning the gap. CDR1 and CDR2 (germline): SGHRS, YFSETQ. The CDR3 runs 13 residues.

This clonotype has only a few counts. The chain carries TRBV27 and TRBJ2-5; weak D call: TRBD1 (6 bases). The CDR3 totals 15 residues. The V and J ends lost 4 bases and 1 base respectively, with 13 bases between them. Germline V CDR1 and CDR2: MNHEY, SMNVEV (reference sequence). The CDR3 sequence: CASSSVGQLQETQYF. The CDR3 DNA follows: TGTGCCAGCAGTTCTGTCGGACAGCTCCAAGAGACCCAGTACTTC.

In its sample, this clonotype was seen many times. The chain has TRBV11-3 and TRBJ2-3; D remains unclear. Per germline, CDR1 SGHNT and CDR2 YENEEA. The CDR3 extends over 17 amino acids. Trimming stripped 2 bases from V and 0 bases from J, with 15 bases between. DNA for the CDR3: TGTGCCAGCAGCTTATCGGCTGCTCTTACTAGCACAGATACGCAGTATTTT. This codes for CASSLSAALTSTDTQYF.

A few counts support this clonotype. The chain has TRBV27 and TRBJ2-4; D might be TRBD2 (6 bases). This CDR3 spans 12 amino acids. V lost 11 bases and J lost 5, with 13 bases in between. CDR1 is MNHEY, CDR2 SMNVEV, per germline (reference sequence). The CDR3 is CAAGPGQNIQYF. CDR3 bases: TGTGCCGCGGGGCCCGGACAAAACATTCAGTACTTC.

The chain carries TRBV4-1 and TRBJ2-3; no clear D gene. Germline V CDR1 and CDR2: MGHRA, YSYEKL. V was shortened by 1 base and J by 4 bases, with 0 bases between the two germline ends. The CDR3 has 11 residues. The CDR3 loop is CASSQADTQYF. CDR3 sequence (DNA): TGCGCCAGCAGCCAAGCAGATACGCAGTATTTT.

This clonotype was picked up a small number of times. The chain has TRBV19 and TRBJ1-6; 10 bases are shared with TRBD1. Trimming took 9 bases from V and 0 from J; bases not matched to a gene: 5. Germline V gives CDR1 LNHDA, CDR2 SQIVND (reference sequence). The CDR3 consists of 16 residues. CDR3 region: CASGGQGSSYNSPLHF. CDR3 bases: TGTGCCAGCGGGGGACAGGGGAGCTCCTATAATTCACCCCTCCACTTT.

The table lists this clonotype with many counts. The J gene is TRBJ2-7, the V gene TRBV7-8; no clear D. CDR1 and CDR2 from the germline V gene are SGHVS and FQNEAQ. The CDR3 loop spans 15 amino acids. V was cut by 1 base and J by 3 bases, with 13 bases left in between. Here the CDR3 reads CASSLVIGSSYEQYF. DNA for the CDR3: TGTGCCAGCAGCTTAGTTATTGGGTCGAGCTACGAGCAGTACTTC.

This chain uses TRBV29-1 with TRBJ1-2, with D possibly TRBD1 on 6 matching bases. Trimming removed 4 bases from V and 8 bases from J, with 17 bases in between. Germline CDR1 reads SQVTM; CDR2 reads ANQGSEA. The CDR3 contains 13 residues. The CDR3 here is CSVGPEGGEGYTF. CDR3 DNA: TGCAGCGTTGGCCCTGAGGGGGGCGAAGGCTACACCTTC.